This T cell receptor beta chain was observed in a study of patients and donors after allogeneic stem cell transplantation. This CDR3 has 15 residues. In germline, CDR1 is SEHNR, CDR2 FQNEAQ (reference sequence). Trimming removed 5 bases from V and 8 bases from J; junction bases left unmatched: 6. This clonotype is medium-sized within its sample. One entry per CDR3 protein results from TCRdb running MiXCR on the RT-PCR reads. The data contain about 110,000 distinct CDR3 sequences, 35% to 45% of them singletons. The sample was blood, either unsorted or a sorted T cell fraction (not recorded which). This TCR was sampled from a human donor who was either an allogeneic HSCT recipient or a stem cell or donor lymphocyte infusion donor (not recorded which). It is not recorded whose cells these are; they may come from a transplant donor. V usage is TRBV7-9 and J usage is TRBJ1-6; 10 bases agree with TRBD1. The CDR3 sequence is CASSDGQGVYSPLHF. CDR3 nucleotide sequence: TGTGCCAGCAGCGACGGACAGGGGGTATATTCACCCCTCCACTTT.